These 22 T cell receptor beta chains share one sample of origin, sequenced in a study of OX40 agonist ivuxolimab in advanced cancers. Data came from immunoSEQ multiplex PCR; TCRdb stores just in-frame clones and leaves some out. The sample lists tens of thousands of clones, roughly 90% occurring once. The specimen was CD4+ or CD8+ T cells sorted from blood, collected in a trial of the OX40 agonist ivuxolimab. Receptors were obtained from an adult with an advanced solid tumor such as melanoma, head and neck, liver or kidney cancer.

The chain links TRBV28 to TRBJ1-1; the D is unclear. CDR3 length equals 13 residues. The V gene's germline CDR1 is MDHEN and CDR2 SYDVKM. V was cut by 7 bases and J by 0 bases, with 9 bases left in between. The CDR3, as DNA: TGTGCCAGCAAACGGGGTTTGAACACTGAAGCTTTCTTT. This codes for CASKRGLNTEAFF.

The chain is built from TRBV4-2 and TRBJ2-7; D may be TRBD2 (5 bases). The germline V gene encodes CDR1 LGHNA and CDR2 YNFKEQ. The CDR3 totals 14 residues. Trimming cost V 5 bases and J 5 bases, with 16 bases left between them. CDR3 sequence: CASSSPGTPNEQYF. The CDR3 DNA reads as TGTGCCAGCAGCTCACCGGGAACCCCCAACGAGCAGTACTTC.

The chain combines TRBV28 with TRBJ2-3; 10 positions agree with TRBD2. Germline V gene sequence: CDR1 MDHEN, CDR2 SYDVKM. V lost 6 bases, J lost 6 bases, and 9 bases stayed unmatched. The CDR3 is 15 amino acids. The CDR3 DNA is TGTGCCAGCAGGGAAGCGGGGGGGGCATCCGATACGCAGTATTTT. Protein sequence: CASREAGGASDTQYF.

In nucleotides, the CDR3 is TGCGCCAGCAGCTTCCAAGGGGGGACAGGCTACAATGAGCAGTTCTTC. Protein: CASSFQGGTGYNEQFF. The rearrangement uses TRBV5-1 and TRBJ2-1; 8 bases fit TRBD1. CDR1 and CDR2 from the germline V gene are SGHRS and YFSETQ. J gave up 3 bases and V 2 bases, and 7 bases lay outside the gene matches. CDR3 length: 16 residues.

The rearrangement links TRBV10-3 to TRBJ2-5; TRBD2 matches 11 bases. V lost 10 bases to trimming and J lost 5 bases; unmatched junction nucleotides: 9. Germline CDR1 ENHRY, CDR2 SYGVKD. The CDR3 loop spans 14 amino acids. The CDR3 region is CATNSGGAGETQYF. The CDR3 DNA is TGTGCCACCAATAGCGGGGGGGCAGGGGAGACCCAGTACTTC.

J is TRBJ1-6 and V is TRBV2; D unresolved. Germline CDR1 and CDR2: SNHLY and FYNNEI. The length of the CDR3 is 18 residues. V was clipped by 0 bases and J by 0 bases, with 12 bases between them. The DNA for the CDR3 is TGTGCCAGCAGTGAAGCGCGGGCGGGGAGCTCCTATAATTCACCCCTCCACTTT. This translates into CASSEARAGSSYNSPLHF.

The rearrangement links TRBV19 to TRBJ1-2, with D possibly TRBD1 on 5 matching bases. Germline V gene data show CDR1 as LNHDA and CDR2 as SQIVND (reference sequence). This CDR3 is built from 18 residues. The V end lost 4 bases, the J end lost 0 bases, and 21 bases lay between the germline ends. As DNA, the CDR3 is TGTGCCAGTAGTACGCCGAACCCGGGACGCCGAGCTAACTATGGCTACACCTTC. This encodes CASSTPNPGRRANYGYTF.

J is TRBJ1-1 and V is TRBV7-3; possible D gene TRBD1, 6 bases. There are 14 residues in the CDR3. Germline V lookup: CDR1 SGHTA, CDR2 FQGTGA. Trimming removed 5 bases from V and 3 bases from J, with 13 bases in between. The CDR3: CASSVQGADTEAFF. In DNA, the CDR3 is TGTGCCAGCAGCGTACAGGGAGCGGACACTGAAGCTTTCTTT.

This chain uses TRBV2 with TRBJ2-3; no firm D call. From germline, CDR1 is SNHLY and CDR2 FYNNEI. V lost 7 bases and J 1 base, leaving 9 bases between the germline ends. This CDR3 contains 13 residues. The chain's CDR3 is CASNPVGTDTQYF. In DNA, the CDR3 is TGTGCCAGCAACCCGGTCGGCACAGATACGCAGTATTTT. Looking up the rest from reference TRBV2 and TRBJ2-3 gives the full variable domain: EPEVTQTPSHQVTQMGQEVILRCVPISNHLYFYWYRQILGQKVEFLVSFYNNEISEKSEIFDDQFSVERPDGSNFTLKIRSTKLEDSAMYFCASNPVGTDTQYFGPGTRLTVL.

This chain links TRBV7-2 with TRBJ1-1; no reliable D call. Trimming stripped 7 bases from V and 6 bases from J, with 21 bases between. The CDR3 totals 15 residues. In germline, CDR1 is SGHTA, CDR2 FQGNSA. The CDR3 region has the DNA TGTGCCAGCATCCCAATCCGGAGCGAAAGCGCTGAAGCTTTCTTT. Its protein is CASIPIRSESAEAFF.

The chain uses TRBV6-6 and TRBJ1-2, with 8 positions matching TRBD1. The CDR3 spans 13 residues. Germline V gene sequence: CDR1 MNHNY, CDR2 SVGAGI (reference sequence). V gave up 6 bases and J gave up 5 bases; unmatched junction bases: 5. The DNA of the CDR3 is TGTGCCAGCAGAAGGGGGACAGGTTATGGCTACACCTTC. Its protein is CASRRGTGYGYTF.

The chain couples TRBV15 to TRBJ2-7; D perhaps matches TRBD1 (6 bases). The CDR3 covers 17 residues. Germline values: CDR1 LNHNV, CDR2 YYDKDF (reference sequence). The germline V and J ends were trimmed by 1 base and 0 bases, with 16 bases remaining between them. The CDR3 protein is CATSRAAGTPTSYEQYF. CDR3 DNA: TGTGCCACCAGCAGAGCCGCCGGGACACCAACCTCCTACGAGCAGTACTTC.

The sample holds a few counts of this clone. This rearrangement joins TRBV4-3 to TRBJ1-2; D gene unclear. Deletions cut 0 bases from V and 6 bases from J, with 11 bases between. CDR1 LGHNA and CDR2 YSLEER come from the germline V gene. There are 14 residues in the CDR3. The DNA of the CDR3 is TGCGCCAGCAGCCAAGATACAAGGGTGAATGGCTACACCTTC. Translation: CASSQDTRVNGYTF.

The CDR3 protein is CASSQWTSGGAGGVNEQFF. The CDR3 nucleotides are TGCGCCAGCAGCCAATGGACTAGCGGGGGGGCAGGTGGGGTGAATGAGCAGTTCTTC. The chain joins TRBV4-1 to TRBJ2-1; 15 bases line up with TRBD2. The V segment lost 2 bases and the J segment 7 bases; nucleotides outside the gene matches: 12. There are 19 residues in the CDR3. Germline values: CDR1 MGHRA, CDR2 YSYEKL.

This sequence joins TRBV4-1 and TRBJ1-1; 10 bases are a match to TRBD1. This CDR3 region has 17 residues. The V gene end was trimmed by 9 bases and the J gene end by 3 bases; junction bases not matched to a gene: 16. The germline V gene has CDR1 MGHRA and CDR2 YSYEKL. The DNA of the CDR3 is TGCGCCAGAAGTGCCCCGGGACAGGGGTTCAAGGACACTGAAGCTTTCTTT. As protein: CARSAPGQGFKDTEAFF.

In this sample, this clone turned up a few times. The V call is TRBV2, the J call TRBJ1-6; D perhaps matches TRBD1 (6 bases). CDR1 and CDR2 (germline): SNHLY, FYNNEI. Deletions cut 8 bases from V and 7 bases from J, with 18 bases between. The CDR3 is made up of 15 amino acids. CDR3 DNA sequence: TGTGCCAGCCTTCCCGAGGGGGGCAGAAATTCACCCCTCCACTTT. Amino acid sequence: CASLPEGGRNSPLHF. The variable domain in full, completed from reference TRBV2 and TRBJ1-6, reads EPEVTQTPSHQVTQMGQEVILRCVPISNHLYFYWYRQILGQKVEFLVSFYNNEISEKSEIFDDQFSVERPDGSNFTLKIRSTKLEDSAMYFCASLPEGGRNSPLHFGNGTRLTVT.

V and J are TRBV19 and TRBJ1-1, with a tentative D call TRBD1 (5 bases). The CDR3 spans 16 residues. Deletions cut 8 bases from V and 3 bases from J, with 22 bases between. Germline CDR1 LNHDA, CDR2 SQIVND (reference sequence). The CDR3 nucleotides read TGTGCCAGTTGGGACTTTGGACGAGGGGATCACACTGAAGCTTTCTTT. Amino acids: CASWDFGRGDHTEAFF.

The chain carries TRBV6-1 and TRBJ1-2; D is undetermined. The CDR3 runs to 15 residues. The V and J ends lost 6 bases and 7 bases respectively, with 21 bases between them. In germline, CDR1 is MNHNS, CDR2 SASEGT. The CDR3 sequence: CASRQTGSISRGYTF. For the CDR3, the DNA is TGTGCCAGCAGGCAAACGGGGTCCATTTCTCGTGGCTACACCTTC.

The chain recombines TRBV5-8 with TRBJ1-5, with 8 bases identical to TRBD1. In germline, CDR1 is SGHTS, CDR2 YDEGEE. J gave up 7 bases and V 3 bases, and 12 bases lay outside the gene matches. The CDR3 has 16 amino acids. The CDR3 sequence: CASSYRPTGVKQPQHF. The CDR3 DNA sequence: TGTGCCAGCAGCTACCGTCCGACAGGGGTTAAGCAGCCCCAGCATTTT. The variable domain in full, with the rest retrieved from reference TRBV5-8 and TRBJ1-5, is EAGVTQSPTHLIKTRGQQATLRCSPISGHTSVYWYQQALGLGLQFLLWYDEGEERNRGNFPPRFSGRQFPNYSSELNVNALELEDSALYLCASSYRPTGVKQPQHFGDGTRLSIL.

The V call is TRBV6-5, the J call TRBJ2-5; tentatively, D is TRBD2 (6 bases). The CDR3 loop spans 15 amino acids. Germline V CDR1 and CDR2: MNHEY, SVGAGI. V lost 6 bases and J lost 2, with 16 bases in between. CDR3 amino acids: CASSRSMAGQETQYF. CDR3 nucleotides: TGTGCCAGCAGCCGATCAATGGCGGGGCAAGAGACCCAGTACTTC.

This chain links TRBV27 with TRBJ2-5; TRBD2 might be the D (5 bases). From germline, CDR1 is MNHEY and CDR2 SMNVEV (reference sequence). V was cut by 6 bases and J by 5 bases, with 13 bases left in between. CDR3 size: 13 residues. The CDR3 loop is CASSSAGRETQYF. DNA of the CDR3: TGTGCCAGCAGCTCGGCGGGTCGGGAGACCCAGTACTTC.

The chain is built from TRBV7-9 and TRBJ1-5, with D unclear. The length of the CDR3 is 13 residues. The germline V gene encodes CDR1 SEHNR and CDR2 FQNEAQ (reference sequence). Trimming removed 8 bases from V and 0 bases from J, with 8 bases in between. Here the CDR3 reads CASCSNSNQPQHF. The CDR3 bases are TGTGCCAGCTGTAGTAATAGCAATCAGCCCCAGCATTTT.